This T cell receptor (beta chain) was observed in a study of a mutant IDH1 vaccine in newly diagnosed glioma (dated by TCRdb to the early 2020s). Notes on the research overall: Eight vaccinations were administered to patients in weeks 1, 3, 5, 7, 11, 15, 19 and 23, corresponding to visits V03 through V10. Of the approximately 33 treated patients, about 62% were male and approximately 38% were female, and a mean age of roughly 40 years was recorded. Peripheral blood was drawn at six visits: V03 (baseline), V05, V07, V10, V12 and V13. Prior to enrollment, patients had been given standard therapy consisting of radiotherapy alone, temozolomide alone, or radiochemotherapy with temozolomide, with the combination given to most patients. Longitudinal TCRB deep sequencing was performed for 20 to 25 treated patients wherever samples were available for exploratory analyses. Vaccination was initiated 4-6 weeks after radiotherapy alone, or concurrently with temozolomide cycles in the chemotherapy-containing groups.

As concerns this clone: The antigen it binds to is not known. No much larger clone exists at a distance of one base, and base qualities are not known. Other DNA sequences in this specimen translate into the identical CDR3.

The full study reports these points: The authors noted that analyses of patient blood samples could not be reproduced because of sample limitations. Pseudoprogression seemed to be unrelated to changes in the top peripheral T cell clonotypes found by TCRB sequencing. Selection of PBMC samples for TCRB deep sequencing was based on availability. Immune responses induced by the vaccine were seen in roughly 95% of patients across multiple MHC alleles.

The time point label corresponds to: week 5, during vaccination. Each vaccine dose was 300 ug of a 20-mer mutant IDH1 peptide in Montanide, given subcutaneously with topical imiquimod. All donors had newly diagnosed IDH1-mutant astrocytomas of WHO grade 3 or 4 that showed loss of nuclear ATRX. The samples were drawn from NOA16, a multicentre, single-arm, open-label phase I trial in Germany that tested a mutant IDH1 peptide vaccine in humans for the first time. Genomic DNA for TCRB sequencing was extracted from EDTA blood using the DNeasy Blood and Tissue Kit. The library came from the immunoSEQ multiplex PCR assay. Rearranged TCR beta chain sequences were amplified using the hsTCRB Kit according to the manufacturer's protocol. TCRB libraries were sequenced on an Illumina MiSeq. For the original study's pipeline: The kit vendor's proprietary platform handled demultiplexing, trimming and gene mapping. TCRdb obtained this table from immuneACCESS and retained in-frame rearrangements with V and J assigned. These tables miss some clones; where compared with another copy, unresolved V genes account for less than half of the shortfall, and the remainder is unexplained. Clone size and the V and J calls come from that table; the DNA yielded D and trimming. For this sample there are about 54,000 clones; approximately 82% appear just once. In total, the top ten clones hold about 3.7% of the sample.

The CDR3 holds 18 amino acids from the cysteine to the phenylalanine. Kept here is only the CDR3 DNA, which spans 54 bases and is read in frame from base 1. The germline V gene specifies SGHVS as CDR1 and FNYEAQ as CDR2. The V end gives up 1 base and the J end 8 bases, leaving 14 bases in the junction not matched to a gene. Here the chain combines TRBV7-6 and TRBJ1-4, with 9 middle bases fitting TRBD1. The receptor was isolated from a man aged 25-40 years with glioma. The source was PBMCs, collected from a glioma patient whose treatment included an IDH1 peptide vaccine. The bases are TGTGCCAGCAGCTTAGTGGTGGGACAGGGCCCTCGGGGAGAAAAACTGTTTTTT. Its amino acids are CASSLVVGQGPRGEKLFF.